One sample yielded the 30 T cell receptor beta chains listed below, sequenced in a study of blood T cell repertoires in COVID-19 (dated by TCRdb to about 2020). The library was built by means of the immunoSEQ multiplex PCR assay. TCRdb carries this immuneACCESS record with in-frame sequences only. Its versions omit some clonotypes, under half of them owing to an unresolved V gene in the studies checked, with the rest unexplained. This sample lists 200,000 to 250,000 clones; around 90% were detected once. 10% of the sample lies in the top ten. Sequencing used PBMCs or T cells enriched from blood (not recorded which). These receptors were obtained from a man between 18 and 35 years old with acute COVID-19.

The V and J genes are TRBV11-2 and TRBJ2-3, with 9 bases identical to TRBD1. V lost 6 bases, J lost 1 base, and 11 bases stayed unmatched. The length of the CDR3 is 17 residues. Germline V gives CDR1 SGHAT, CDR2 FQNNGV. CDR3 residues: CASRTAGGDRGTDTQYF. Written as DNA, the CDR3 is TGTGCCAGCAGAACCGCAGGAGGGGACAGGGGCACAGATACGCAGTATTTT.

V gene TRBV7-8 combines with J gene TRBJ2-7, with D uncertain. The CDR3 is 14 residues long. CDR1 is SGHVS and CDR2 is FQNEAQ in the germline V gene. With 3 bases removed from V and 3 bases from J, the gap between germline ends came to 12 bases. The CDR3 spells CASSFFLDRYEQYF. The CDR3, as DNA: TGTGCCAGCAGCTTCTTCCTAGATCGCTACGAGCAGTACTTC.

J is TRBJ1-5 and V is TRBV24-1; D gene uncertain. The germline V gene encodes CDR1 KGHDR and CDR2 SFDVKD. Trimming took 5 bases from V and 2 from J, leaving 6 bases between them. This CDR3 contains 13 residues. CDR3 protein: CATSAGGNQPQHF. The DNA of the CDR3 is TGTGCCACCAGTGCTGGAGGCAATCAGCCCCAGCATTTT.

Here the CDR3 DNA reads TGTGCCAGCAGTGAATATGTAGCGGGATCCTCCGGCGAGCAGTTCTTC. It translates to CASSEYVAGSSGEQFF. The V and J genes are TRBV25-1 and TRBJ2-1; TRBD2 aligns across 8 bases. The CDR3 totals 16 residues. Germline V gene data show CDR1 as MGHDK and CDR2 as SYGVNS. The V segment lost 0 bases and the J segment 10 bases; nucleotides outside the gene matches: 11. The complete variable domain, with remaining parts taken from reference TRBV25-1 and TRBJ2-1, reads EADIYQTPRYLVIGTGKKITLECSQTMGHDKMYWYQQDPGMELHLIHYSYGVNSTEKGDLSSESTVSRIRTEHFPLTLESARPSHTSQYLCASSEYVAGSSGEQFFGPGTRLTVL.

The chain joins TRBV18 to TRBJ2-2; 12 bases are a match to TRBD2. The CDR3 has 15 amino acids. Germline CDR1 and CDR2: KGHSH and LQKENI. The trim removed 5 bases at V and 5 bases at J, leaving 3 bases unmatched. The CDR3 coding sequence is TGTGCCAGCTCATCGGGACTAGCGGGTACCGGGGAGCTGTTTTTT. It translates to CASSSGLAGTGELFF.

This clone was detected only a few times. The V call is TRBV4-1, the J call TRBJ1-2, with TRBD1 matching over 7 bases. CDR1 and CDR2 (germline): MGHRA, YSYEKL. Trimming took 1 base from V and 8 from J; bases not matched to a gene: 16. This CDR3 has 17 residues. The CDR3 nucleotides read TGCGCCAGCAGCCAAGCCCCCACCGGGACAGCCTCGGCGGGCTACACCTTC. Its protein is CASSQAPTGTASAGYTF.

This chain links TRBV11-3 with TRBJ2-1; the D gene is possibly TRBD1 (5 bases). The V gene lost 1 base and the J gene lost 0 bases, with 22 bases spanning the gap. This CDR3 is 20 amino acids long. Germline lookup yields CDR1 SGHNT and CDR2 YENEEA. CDR3 sequence reads: CASSLGGYLVGESSYNEQFF. The CDR3 nucleotides read TGTGCCAGCAGCTTAGGTGGTTATCTGGTAGGGGAAAGCTCCTACAATGAGCAGTTCTTC.

V usage is TRBV28 and J usage is TRBJ1-3; tentative D call: TRBD1 (6 bases). CDR3 length: 15 residues. Looked up from germline, CDR1 is MDHEN and CDR2 is SYDVKM. V was shortened by 7 bases and J by 1 base, with 14 bases between the two germline ends. Written as DNA, the CDR3 is TGTGCCAGCAATGCGGGGGGCTGGTCTGGAAACACCATATATTTT. Its protein is CASNAGGWSGNTIYF.

The chain has TRBV19 and TRBJ2-1; TRBD2 is a possible D gene (6 bases). The CDR3 sequence is 12 residues long. The V end was cut by 6 bases, the J end by 4 bases, with 7 bases between. Looked up from germline, CDR1 is LNHDA and CDR2 is SQIVND (reference sequence). CDR3 DNA sequence: TGTGCCAGTAGGACTAGTTACAATGAGCAGTTCTTC. Amino acid sequence: CASRTSYNEQFF.

The chain couples TRBV30 to TRBJ2-7; TRBD1 agrees at 7 bases. CDR3 size: 14 residues. Germline V gene sequence: CDR1 GTSNPN, CDR2 SVGIG (reference sequence). V was clipped by 3 bases and J by 3 bases; unmatched bases: 8. Written as DNA, the CDR3 is TGTGCCTGGAGAGTACAGGGGCTTTTCTACGAGCAGTACTTC. This encodes CAWRVQGLFYEQYF. The full variable domain, with the rest looked up from reference TRBV30 and TRBJ2-7, is SQTIHQWPATLVQPVGSPLSLECTVEGTSNPNLYWYRQAAGRGLQLLFYSVGIGQISSEVPQNLSASRPQDRQFILSSKKLLLSDSGFYLCAWRVQGLFYEQYFGPGTRLTVT.

The J gene is TRBJ1-2, the V gene TRBV25-1; perhaps TRBD1 as D (6 bases). The CDR3 runs 14 residues. The V and J ends lost 1 base and 6 bases respectively, with 12 bases between them. CDR1 is MGHDK and CDR2 is SYGVNS in the germline V gene. The CDR3 here is CASSEWLGGHGYTF. Here the CDR3 DNA reads TGTGCCAGCAGTGAATGGTTGGGGGGGCATGGCTACACCTTC.

The chain couples TRBV10-3 to TRBJ1-1; 7 bases are shared with TRBD1. V shed 2 bases and J 4 bases; nucleotides not matched to a gene: 4. From germline, CDR1 is ENHRY and CDR2 SYGVKD. This CDR3 is built from 14 residues. The CDR3 protein is CAISEEAGGTEAFF. The CDR3 coding sequence is TGTGCCATCAGTGAGGAGGCAGGGGGCACTGAAGCTTTCTTT.

About this clone itself: Different DNA sequences within this sample yield the same CDR3. The chain is built from TRBV19 and TRBJ2-7; 11 bases are a match to TRBD1. This CDR3 contains 15 residues. CDR1 and CDR2 (germline): LNHDA, SQIVND (reference sequence). The trim removed 6 bases at V and 1 base at J, leaving 5 bases unmatched. This CDR3 reads CASSTGTGGSYEQYF. The DNA of the CDR3 is TGTGCCAGTAGCACTGGGACAGGGGGTTCCTACGAGCAGTACTTC.

The rearrangement joins TRBV10-1 to TRBJ2-3, with TRBD1 matching over 11 bases. The CDR3 spans 16 residues. V trimming: 2 bases; J trimming: 5 bases; junction bases outside the gene matches: 6. From germline, CDR1 is WNHNN and CDR2 SYGVQD (reference sequence). CDR3 sequence (DNA): TGCGCCAGCAGTGAGGCCGGGACAGGGGGTGAAGATACGCAGTATTTT. It is translated as CASSEAGTGGEDTQYF.

The chain joins TRBV27 to TRBJ2-7, with no clear D. The CDR3 runs to 12 residues. V dropped 8 bases and J dropped 0 bases, with 8 bases sitting between them. Germline V CDR1 and CDR2: MNHEY, SMNVEV (reference sequence). The CDR3 spells CASGPNSYEQYF. CDR3 bases: TGTGCCAGCGGCCCGAACTCCTACGAGCAGTACTTC.

In its sample, this clone was seen once. The chain recombines TRBV28 with TRBJ2-7; TRBD1 matches at 7 bases. The V gene's germline CDR1 is MDHEN and CDR2 SYDVKM. The CDR3 runs 13 residues. V was pared by 5 bases and J by 4 bases, with 5 bases of the junction left unmatched. The CDR3 DNA is TGTGCCAGCAGTGAGACAGGGCAGTACGAGCAGTACTTC. The encoded protein is CASSETGQYEQYF.

The chain uses TRBV24-1 and TRBJ2-4, with D possibly matching TRBD1 (8 bases). In germline, CDR1 is KGHDR, CDR2 SFDVKD. Trimming pared 3 bases from V and 5 bases from J, leaving 16 bases between. The CDR3 length is 16 residues. CDR3 sequence (DNA): TGTGCCACCAGTGATCCACAGGGGGGGCGGGAAAACATTCAGTACTTC. This codes for CATSDPQGGRENIQYF.

The rearrangement links TRBV30 to TRBJ2-7; TRBD2 agrees at 8 bases. The CDR3 spans 14 residues. With V trimmed by 3 bases and J by 5 bases, 9 bases remained unmatched. Germline V gene sequence: CDR1 GTSNPN, CDR2 SVGIG (reference sequence). The CDR3 bases are TGTGCCTGGAGGGGAAGCGGGAGATACAACGAGCAGTACTTC. Translation gives CAWRGSGRYNEQYF.

This clone was seen only once. The rearrangement links TRBV19 to TRBJ2-3, with D possibly being TRBD2 (6 bases). Germline values: CDR1 LNHDA, CDR2 SQIVND (reference sequence). V gave up 9 bases and J gave up 0 bases, with 16 bases separating them. CDR3 size: 15 residues. The CDR3 coding sequence is TGTGCCAGCCGGGAGAGCGAGACTAGCACAGATACGCAGTATTTT. Translation gives CASRESETSTDTQYF.

The gene calls are TRBV5-1 and TRBJ2-7, with 10 bases aligning to TRBD1. In germline, CDR1 is SGHRS, CDR2 YFSETQ. V lost 6 bases, J lost 3 bases, and 9 bases stayed unmatched. This CDR3 is 15 amino acids long. DNA of the CDR3: TGCGCCAGCACTCCGTGGACAGGGGGGAGCTACGAGCAGTACTTC. As protein: CASTPWTGGSYEQYF. The whole variable domain, filled in from reference TRBV5-1 and TRBJ2-7, reads KAGVTQTPRYLIKTRGQQVTLSCSPISGHRSVSWYQQTPGQGLQFLFEYFSETQRNKGNFPGRFSGRQFSNSRSEMNVSTLELGDSALYLCASTPWTGGSYEQYFGPGTRLTVT.

The genes are TRBV2 and TRBJ1-5; D gene unclear. The CDR3 is made up of 13 amino acids. V was shortened by 4 bases and J by 6 bases, with 10 bases between the two germline ends. Germline V gene lookup returns CDR1 SNHLY and CDR2 FYNNEI. CDR3 residues: CASSGGLTQPQHF. In DNA form, the CDR3 reads TGTGCCAGCAGTGGCGGACTGACTCAGCCCCAGCATTTT.

This clone is a singleton in its sample. The V and J genes are TRBV5-4 and TRBJ2-7, with 8 bases fitting TRBD1. Germline V lookup: CDR1 SGHNT, CDR2 YYREEE (reference sequence). V shed 5 bases, J shed 6 bases, and the junction held 7 bases outside the gene matches. The CDR3 sequence is 13 residues long. Here the CDR3 DNA reads TGTGCCAGCAGATCGCAGGGGGCGGGCGAGCAGTACTTC. Amino acids: CASRSQGAGEQYF.

The chain carries TRBV2 and TRBJ1-5, with D hard to call. V lost 6 bases to trimming and J lost 11 bases, with 26 bases between them. Germline loops: CDR1 SNHLY, CDR2 FYNNEI. The CDR3 length is 16 residues. CDR3 DNA sequence: TGTGCCAGCAGCCCCCTCCCGTGGGCCGGAGGATGGGCCCAGCATTTT. This codes for CASSPLPWAGGWAQHF.

The V and J genes are TRBV7-2 and TRBJ2-7; 7 nucleotides agree with TRBD2. The junction had 13 bases not matched to a gene; V was cut back by 8 bases and J by 6 bases. Germline-derived CDR1 and CDR2 are SGHTA and FQGNSA. CDR3 length: 14 residues. Here the CDR3 DNA reads TGTGCCAGCCTGGTCGCGGGAGTCGTAGCCGAGCAGTACTTC. Translating gives CASLVAGVVAEQYF.

The chain couples TRBV27 to TRBJ1-2, with unresolved D. Germline V CDR1 and CDR2: MNHEY, SMNVEV (reference sequence). The CDR3 totals 14 residues. The germline V and J ends were trimmed by 5 bases and 4 bases, with 14 bases remaining between them. The CDR3 bases are TGTGCCAGCAGTCCCCGGGAAGTTATCTATGGCTACACCTTC. Protein: CASSPREVIYGYTF.

The V call is TRBV28, the J call TRBJ1-1, with 9 bases aligning to TRBD1. The CDR3 contains 14 residues. With 4 bases clipped from V and 7 bases from J, the junction kept 7 bases outside the gene matches. In germline, CDR1 is MDHEN, CDR2 SYDVKM. CDR3 in DNA: TGTGCCAGCAGTTGGGGACAGGGCAGGGGTGAAGCTTTCTTT. Encoded protein: CASSWGQGRGEAFF.

CDR3 region: CASSLASTGGRETQYF. The CDR3 coding sequence is TGCGCCAGCAGCTTGGCTAGTACGGGGGGCCGGGAGACCCAGTACTTC. The gene calls are TRBV5-1 and TRBJ2-5; maybe TRBD2 (7 bases). This CDR3 is 16 amino acids long. Germline assignment: CDR1 SGHRS and CDR2 YFSETQ. With 0 bases removed from V and 5 bases from J, the gap between germline ends came to 17 bases. Looking up the rest from reference TRBV5-1 and TRBJ2-5 gives the full variable domain: KAGVTQTPRYLIKTRGQQVTLSCSPISGHRSVSWYQQTPGQGLQFLFEYFSETQRNKGNFPGRFSGRQFSNSRSEMNVSTLELGDSALYLCASSLASTGGRETQYFGPGTRLLVL.

V usage is TRBV5-5 and J usage is TRBJ1-2; D perhaps matches TRBD1 (5 bases). Germline V gene sequence: CDR1 SGHKS, CDR2 YYEKEE (reference sequence). Trimming cost V 6 bases and J 8 bases, with 20 bases left between them. The CDR3 is 14 amino acids. CDR3 in amino acids: CASNRIVGGEGYTF. DNA of the CDR3: TGTGCCAGCAACCGAATCGTCGGGGGGGAAGGCTACACCTTC.

The chain employs TRBV4-1 and TRBJ2-1; 16 bases agree with TRBD2. Germline V CDR1 and CDR2: MGHRA, YSYEKL. The CDR3 runs 16 residues. V dropped 2 bases and J dropped 10; count of bases not matched to a gene: 5. The CDR3 DNA reads TGCGCCAGCAGCCAACCCCCGGGACTAGCGGGAGGGGAGCAGTTCTTC. Its protein is CASSQPPGLAGGEQFF.

The chain links TRBV27 to TRBJ1-3; possibly TRBD1 for D (5 bases). V was shortened by 2 bases and J by 1 base, with 6 bases between the two germline ends. Germline CDR1 reads MNHEY; CDR2 reads SMNVEV (reference sequence). This CDR3 has 14 residues. CDR3 DNA sequence: TGTGCCAGCAGTTTAAGGGGATCTGGAAACACCATATATTTT. It specifies CASSLRGSGNTIYF.